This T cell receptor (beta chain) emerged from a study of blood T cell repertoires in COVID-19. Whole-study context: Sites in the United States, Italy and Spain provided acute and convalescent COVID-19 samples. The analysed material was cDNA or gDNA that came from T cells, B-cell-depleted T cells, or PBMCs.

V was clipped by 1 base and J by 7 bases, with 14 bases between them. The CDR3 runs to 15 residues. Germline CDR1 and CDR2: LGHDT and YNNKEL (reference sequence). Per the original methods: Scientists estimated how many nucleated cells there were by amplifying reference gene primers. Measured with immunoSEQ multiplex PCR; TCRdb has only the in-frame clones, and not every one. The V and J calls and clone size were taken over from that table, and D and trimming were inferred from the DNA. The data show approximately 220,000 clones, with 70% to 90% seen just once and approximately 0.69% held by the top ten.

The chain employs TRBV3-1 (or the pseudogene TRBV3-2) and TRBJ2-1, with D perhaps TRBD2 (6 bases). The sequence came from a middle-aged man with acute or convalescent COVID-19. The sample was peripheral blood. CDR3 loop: CASSQVYAGRNEQFF. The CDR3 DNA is TGTGCCAGCAGCCAAGTATACGCAGGGAGGAATGAGCAGTTCTTC.